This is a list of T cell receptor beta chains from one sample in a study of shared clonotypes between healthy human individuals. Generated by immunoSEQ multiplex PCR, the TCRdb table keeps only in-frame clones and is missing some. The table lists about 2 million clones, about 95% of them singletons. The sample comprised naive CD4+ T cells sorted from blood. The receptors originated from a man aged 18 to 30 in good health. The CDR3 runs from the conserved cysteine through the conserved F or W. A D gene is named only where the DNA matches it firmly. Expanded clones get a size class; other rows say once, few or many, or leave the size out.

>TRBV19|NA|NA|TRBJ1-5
CASKDPAGGNQPQHF
TGTGCCAGTAAAGATCCCGCTGGGGGCAATCAGCCCCAGCATTTT
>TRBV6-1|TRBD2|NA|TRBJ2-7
CASGTSGYEQYF
TGTGCCAGCGGGACTAGCGGCTACGAGCAGTACTTC
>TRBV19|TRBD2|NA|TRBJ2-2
CASSISPGGRTRGTGELFF
TGTGCCAGTAGTATATCCCCGGGCGGGAGGACAAGAGGGACCGGGGAGCTGTTTTTT
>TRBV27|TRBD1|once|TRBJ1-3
CASSPKDRASSGNTIYF
TGTGCCAGCAGCCCCAAGGACAGGGCGAGCTCTGGAAACACCATATATTTT
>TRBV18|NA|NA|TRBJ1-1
CASSAGAGTEAFF
TGTGCCAGCTCAGCGGGGGCGGGTACTGAAGCTTTCTTT
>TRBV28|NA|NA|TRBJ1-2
CASSRFYPSGDGYTF
TGTGCCAGCAGTCGCTTTTACCCTTCAGGGGACGGCTACACCTTC
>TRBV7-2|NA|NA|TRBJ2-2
CASSFGSTGELFF
TGTGCCAGCAGCTTTGGAAGCACCGGGGAGCTGTTTTTT
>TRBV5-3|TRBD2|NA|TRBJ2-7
CARSPRGLGLAGGPSPEQYF
TGTGCCAGAAGCCCTCGCGGCCTGGGACTAGCGGGAGGGCCGTCCCCCGAGCAGTACTTC
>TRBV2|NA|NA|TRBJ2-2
CANRGHTAGELFF
TGTGCCAACCGGGGACATACTGCCGGGGAGCTGTTTTTT
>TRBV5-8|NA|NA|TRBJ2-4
CASSPGTDKNIQYF
TGTGCCAGCAGCCCAGGGACCGACAAAAACATTCAGTACTTC
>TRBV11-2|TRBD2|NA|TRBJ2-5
CASSRSGVETQYF
TGTGCCAGCAGCCGGAGCGGGGTTGAGACCCAGTACTTC
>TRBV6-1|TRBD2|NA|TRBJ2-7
CASSEGTSGRYAYEQYF
TGTGCCAGCAGTGAAGGGACTAGCGGGAGATACGCCTACGAGCAGTACTTC
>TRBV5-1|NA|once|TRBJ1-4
CASSLARGVAANEKLFF
TGCGCCAGCAGCTTGGCGCGGGGGGTCGCAGCTAATGAAAAACTGTTTTTT
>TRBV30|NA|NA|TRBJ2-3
CAWNEVTDTQYF
TGTGCCTGGAACGAAGTGACAGATACGCAGTATTTT
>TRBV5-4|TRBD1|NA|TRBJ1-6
CASSSGQGTSPLHF
TGTGCCAGCAGCTCGGGACAGGGTACATCACCCCTCCACTTT
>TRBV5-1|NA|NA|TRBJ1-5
CASSRDAGSNQPQHF
TGCGCCAGCAGCCGTGATGCGGGGAGCAATCAGCCCCAGCATTTT
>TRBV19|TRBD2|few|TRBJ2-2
CASTGTSGNTGELFF
TGTGCCAGTACCGGGACTAGCGGGAACACCGGGGAGCTGTTTTTT
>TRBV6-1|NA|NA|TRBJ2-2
CASSIGTPNTGELFF
TGTGCCAGCAGCATAGGTACCCCGAACACCGGGGAGCTGTTTTTT
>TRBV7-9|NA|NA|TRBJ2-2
CASRQGTGELFF
TGTGCCAGCCGTCAGGGGACCGGGGAGCTGTTTTTT
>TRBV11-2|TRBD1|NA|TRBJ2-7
CASSLDSRTGLFTYEQYF
TGTGCCAGCAGCTTAGATTCCCGGACAGGACTTTTCACCTACGAGCAGTACTTC
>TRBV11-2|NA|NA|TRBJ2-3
CASSLGRLILLRTDTQYF
TGTGCCAGCAGCTTAGGGCGGCTGATATTGCTACGCACAGATACGCAGTATTTT
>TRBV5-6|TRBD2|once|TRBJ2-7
CASSLGTSGGLFYEQYF
TGTGCCAGCAGCCTAGGGACTAGCGGGGGGCTTTTCTACGAGCAGTACTTC
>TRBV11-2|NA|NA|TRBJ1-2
CASSLDLTGRYTF
TGTGCCAGCAGCTTAGATCTCACAGGGAGGTACACCTTC
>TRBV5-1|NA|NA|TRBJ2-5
CASSALETQYF
TGCGCCAGCAGCGCCCTCGAGACCCAGTACTTC
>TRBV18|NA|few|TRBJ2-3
CASSPQTDTQYF
TGTGCCAGCTCACCACAGACAGATACGCAGTATTTT
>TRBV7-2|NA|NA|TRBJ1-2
CASSLNYGYTF
TGTGCCAGCAGCTTAAACTATGGCTACACCTTC
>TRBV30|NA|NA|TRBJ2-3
CAWSTLGPDTQYF
TGTGCCTGGAGTACCCTGGGGCCAGATACGCAGTATTTT
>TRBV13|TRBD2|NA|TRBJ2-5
CASSLVRGREETQYF
TGTGCCAGCAGCTTAGTTCGGGGGAGGGAAGAGACCCAGTACTTC
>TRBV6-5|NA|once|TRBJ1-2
CASRMAGARYGYTF
TGTGCCAGCAGAATGGCGGGGGCTCGCTATGGCTACACCTTC
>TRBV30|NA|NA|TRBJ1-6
CAWSTGSRDSPLHF
TGTGCCTGGAGTACCGGGAGTAGGGATTCACCCCTCCACTTT
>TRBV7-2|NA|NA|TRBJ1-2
CASGFRQGKYGYTF
TGTGCCAGCGGCTTTCGTCAGGGGAAATATGGCTACACCTTC
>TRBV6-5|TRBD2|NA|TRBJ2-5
CASSSLAGQETQYF
TGTGCCAGCAGTTCGCTAGCGGGACAAGAGACCCAGTACTTC
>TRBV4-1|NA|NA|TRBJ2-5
CASSQGVQETQYF
TGCGCCAGCAGCCAGGGGGTCCAAGAGACCCAGTACTTC
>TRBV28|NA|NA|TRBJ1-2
CASSPEGYGYTF
TGTGCCAGCAGCCCTGAAGGGTATGGCTACACCTTC
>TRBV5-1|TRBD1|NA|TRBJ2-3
CASMGRGTGSTDTQYF
TGCGCCAGCATGGGTAGGGGGACAGGGTCCACAGATACGCAGTATTTT
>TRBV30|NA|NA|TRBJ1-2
CAWNIKLSGYTF
TGTGCCTGGAATATTAAGTTGTCGGGCTACACCTTC
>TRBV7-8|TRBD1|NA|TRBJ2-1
CASSSLDRGNEQFF
TGTGCCAGCAGCTCGTTGGACAGGGGGAATGAGCAGTTCTTC
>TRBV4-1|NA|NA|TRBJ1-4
CASSFNPSEKLFF
TGCGCCAGCAGCTTCAACCCTAGTGAAAAACTGTTTTTT